A single sample gave rise to the 21 T cell receptor beta chains below, sequenced in a study of blood T cell repertoires in COVID-19. Profiling relied on immunoSEQ multiplex PCR, and the TCRdb table lists in-frame clones only, not all of them. The sample has 160,000 or so clones; roughly 86% are singletons. Sequenced input: peripheral blood. Receptor source: a woman between 50 and 59 years old with acute or convalescent COVID-19.

CDR3 coding DNA: TGTGCCAGCAGTTTAGGTCTCTATGGCTACACCTTC. As protein: CASSLGLYGYTF. V is TRBV12-3 or TRBV12-4 and J is TRBJ1-2; D unclear. This CDR3 is 12 amino acids long. V shed 1 base and J shed 4 bases, with 4 bases lying between them.

This chain connects TRBV7-9 to TRBJ1-2; 10 bases agree with TRBD1. The germline V gene has CDR1 SEHNR and CDR2 FQNEAQ (reference sequence). J lost 4 bases, V lost 3 bases, and 5 bases had no gene match. CDR3 size: 15 residues. In nucleotides, the CDR3 is TGTGCCAGCAGCTTGGACAGGGGGGGAATCTATGGCTACACCTTC. As protein: CASSLDRGGIYGYTF.

This chain links TRBV27 with TRBJ1-6; 9 bases agree with TRBD1. The V segment lost 2 bases and the J segment 12 bases; nucleotides outside the gene matches: 14. The CDR3 contains 17 residues. Germline V lookup: CDR1 MNHEY, CDR2 SMNVEV (reference sequence). CDR3 bases: TGTGCCAGCAGTTTAACAAACCAACAGGGGGCCCCTTTACCCCTCCACTTT. Amino acids: CASSLTNQQGAPLPLHF.

The chain has TRBV11-3 and TRBJ2-3; D call uncertain. Germline CDR1 SGHNT, CDR2 YENEEA. This CDR3 spans 13 amino acids. V was shortened by 2 bases and J by 9 bases, with 12 bases between the two germline ends. Here the CDR3 reads CASSLRAEFTQYF. CDR3 DNA: TGTGCCAGCAGCTTACGTGCTGAGTTCACGCAGTATTTT.

The gene calls are TRBV7-3 and TRBJ2-1; 11 bases are a match to TRBD2. The V gene's germline CDR1 is SGHTA and CDR2 FQGTGA. The CDR3 loop spans 14 amino acids. Unmatched junction bases numbered 4, after V lost 5 bases and J lost 7 bases. The CDR3: CASSIAGGLNEQFF. In DNA form, the CDR3 reads TGTGCCAGCAGCATAGCGGGGGGGCTGAATGAGCAGTTCTTC. Supplemented by reference TRBV7-3 and TRBJ2-1, the full variable domain reads GAGVSQTPSNKVTEKGKYVELRCDPISGHTALYWYRQSLGQGPEFLIYFQGTGAADDSGLPNDRFFAVRPEGSVSTLKIQRTERGDSAVYLCASSIAGGLNEQFFGPGTRLTVL.

The CDR3: CASSLESSSRQFF. CDR3 DNA: TGTGCCAGCAGCTTGGAATCTAGTAGTAGGCAGTTCTTC. The genes are TRBV5-4 and TRBJ2-1; D remains unclear. This CDR3 is 13 amino acids long. Germline V gives CDR1 SGHNT, CDR2 YYREEE (reference sequence). V gave up 0 bases and J gave up 12 bases, with 13 bases separating them.

The chain is built from TRBV7-9 and TRBJ1-2; D unresolved. This CDR3 is built from 13 residues. The germline gives CDR1 SEHNR, CDR2 FQNEAQ (reference sequence). Trimming removed 1 base at V and 4 bases at J, with 7 bases between. CDR3 nucleotides: TGTGCCAGCAGCTTAGAGCAGGTCTATGGCTACACCTTC. It specifies CASSLEQVYGYTF.

The chain couples TRBV24-1 to TRBJ2-1, with 7 positions matching TRBD1. Germline loops: CDR1 KGHDR, CDR2 SFDVKD. The CDR3 totals 15 residues. Trimming removed 6 bases from V and 2 bases from J; junction bases left unmatched: 6. This CDR3 is CATSRTGVTYNEQFF. For the CDR3, the DNA is TGTGCCACCAGTAGAACAGGGGTTACCTACAATGAGCAGTTCTTC.

This chain links TRBV27 with TRBJ2-1; 12 nucleotides align to TRBD2. The CDR3 loop spans 18 amino acids. CDR1 MNHEY and CDR2 SMNVEV come from the germline V gene (reference sequence). Losses at the gene ends were 4 bases for V and 0 bases for J; bases not matched to a gene: 7. CDR3 amino acids: CASSSTSGRFSSYNEQFF. The CDR3 nucleotides are TGTGCCAGCAGTTCCACTAGCGGGAGGTTCAGCTCCTACAATGAGCAGTTCTTC.

The CDR3 coding sequence is TGTGCCAGCAGCGCGGTTAATGAGCAGTTCTTC. Its protein is CASSAVNEQFF. The chain employs TRBV3-1 (or the pseudogene TRBV3-2) and TRBJ2-1; D gene unclear. V lost 5 bases to trimming and J lost 7 bases, with 6 bases between them. The CDR3 runs to 11 residues. Germline values: CDR1 LGHDT, CDR2 YNNKEL (reference sequence).

The chain recombines TRBV19 with TRBJ1-1, with D tentatively TRBD1 (6 bases). Germline CDR1 is LNHDA and CDR2 is SQIVND (reference sequence). The CDR3 covers 15 residues. The V gene lost 6 bases and the J gene lost 4 bases, with 18 bases spanning the gap. This CDR3 reads CASRELLGASTEAFF. The CDR3 region has the DNA TGTGCCAGTAGGGAGTTATTGGGGGCTAGCACTGAAGCTTTCTTT.

This chain connects TRBV6-5 to TRBJ1-1, with a weak D call TRBD1 (6 bases). Germline CDR1 reads MNHEY; CDR2 reads SVGAGI. Trimming removed 6 bases from V and 2 bases from J, with 16 bases in between. This CDR3 has 15 residues. As DNA, the CDR3 is TGTGCCAGCAGGCCTTTTGGACAGAGAAACACTGAAGCTTTCTTT. It translates to CASRPFGQRNTEAFF.

The gene calls are TRBV2 and TRBJ2-7; TRBD2 matches 9 bases. The CDR3 is 15 residues long. CDR1 is SNHLY and CDR2 is FYNNEI in the germline V gene. The junction had 9 bases not matched to a gene; V was cut back by 7 bases and J by 2 bases. Here the CDR3 reads CASILERGAPYEQYF. CDR3 DNA: TGTGCCAGCATTCTTGAGCGGGGGGCCCCCTACGAGCAGTACTTC.

V and J are TRBV24-1 and TRBJ1-5, with D perhaps matching TRBD1 (6 bases). Germline V gives CDR1 KGHDR, CDR2 SFDVKD. The CDR3 runs to 13 residues. Trimming cost V 5 bases and J 5 bases, with 9 bases left between them. The CDR3 bases are TGTGCCACCAGTGTCTCAGGGGATCAGCCCCAGCATTTT. Protein: CATSVSGDQPQHF.

The chain combines TRBV6-6 with TRBJ2-5; 9 bases align to TRBD1. The V and J ends lost 2 bases and 2 bases, in that order; junction bases with no gene match: 3. The CDR3 runs to 15 residues. Germline CDR1 MNHNY, CDR2 SVGAGI (reference sequence). The CDR3 DNA is TGTGCCAGCAGTTACCCCGGGACAGGGCAAGAGACCCAGTACTTC. As protein: CASSYPGTGQETQYF.

The V and J genes are TRBV7-2 and TRBJ2-7; D possibly corresponds to TRBD1 (5 bases). CDR1 is SGHTA, CDR2 FQGNSA, per germline. V was shortened by 1 base and J by 3 bases, with 7 bases between the two germline ends. The CDR3 has 13 residues. CDR3 DNA: TGTGCCAGCAGCTTAGACAGGTACTACGAGCAGTACTTC. The encoded protein is CASSLDRYYEQYF.

The chain employs TRBV9 and TRBJ1-5; 11 bases are a match to TRBD1. Germline-derived CDR1 and CDR2 are SGDLS and YYNGEE. The junction had 4 bases not matched to a gene; V was cut back by 4 bases and J by 4 bases. CDR3 size: 15 residues. CDR3 bases: TGTGCCAGCAGCCCAAGGGACAGGGGGAATCAGCCCCAGCATTTT. Protein sequence: CASSPRDRGNQPQHF.

The J gene is TRBJ1-2, the V gene TRBV12-3 or TRBV12-4; TRBD1 agrees at 7 bases. The CDR3 has 13 amino acids. The V gene end was trimmed by 2 bases and the J gene end by 7 bases; junction bases not matched to a gene: 4. The CDR3 bases are TGTGCCAGCAGTTTATCAGGGGGTGCTGGCTACACCTTC. Its protein product is CASSLSGGAGYTF.

The J gene is TRBJ2-5, the V gene TRBV5-6; 9 positions match TRBD1. The junction had 7 bases not matched to a gene; V was cut back by 4 bases and J by 0 bases. The CDR3 has 16 residues. Germline V gene sequence: CDR1 SGHDT, CDR2 YYEEEE. CDR3 amino acids: CASSPLGQGYQETQYF. CDR3 bases: TGTGCCAGCAGCCCGCTAGGACAGGGGTACCAAGAGACCCAGTACTTC.

V gene TRBV3-1 (or the pseudogene TRBV3-2) combines with J gene TRBJ2-7; 8 bases align to TRBD2. Germline V gene data show CDR1 as LGHDT and CDR2 as YNNKEL (reference sequence). This CDR3 spans 15 amino acids. The junction had 10 bases not matched to a gene; V was cut back by 3 bases and J by 6 bases. This CDR3 is CASSQTYGRAIEQYF. In DNA form, the CDR3 reads TGTGCCAGCAGCCAGACATACGGGAGGGCGATCGAGCAGTACTTC.

The CDR3 loop reads CSAGSNYGYTF. The CDR3 DNA reads as TGCAGCGCAGGGTCCAACTATGGCTACACCTTC. This chain uses TRBV20-1 with TRBJ1-2, with a tentative D call TRBD1 (5 bases). From germline, CDR1 is DFQATT and CDR2 SNEGSKA (reference sequence). CDR3 size: 11 residues.